The 32 T cell receptor beta chains given below trace back to one sample, sequenced in a study of identical twins. TCRdb used MiXCR to reprocess the 5' RACE reads, holding one entry per CDR3 protein. This table has hundreds of thousands of distinct CDR3 sequences, roughly a tenth appearing once. Material for sequencing was memory (CD45RO+) T cells sorted from blood. Every receptor here comes from a woman aged 18-29 years in good health.

This chain links TRBV10-2 with TRBJ2-1, with D perhaps given as TRBD1 or TRBD2 (7 bases each). Germline assignment: CDR1 WSHSY and CDR2 SAAADI. The CDR3 is made up of 15 amino acids. Deletions cut 5 bases from V and 6 bases from J, with 17 bases between. The CDR3: CASSMGGTVLNEQFF. The DNA for the CDR3 is TGCGCCAGCAGTATGGGGGGGACAGTCCTCAATGAGCAGTTCTTC.

The sample holds a few counts of this clonotype. In DNA, the CDR3 is TGCGCCAGCAGTTCGTCCCGGGACAGTTGGGGTATAGCCAAAAACATTCAGTACTTC. Protein product: CASSSSRDSWGIAKNIQYF. The chain recombines TRBV10-2 with TRBJ2-4; 7 positions match TRBD1. The V gene end was trimmed by 5 bases and the J gene end by 0 bases; junction bases not matched to a gene: 16. Germline values: CDR1 WSHSY, CDR2 SAAADI. The CDR3 totals 19 residues.

V is TRBV20-1 and J is TRBJ2-1; D is tentatively TRBD1 or TRBD2 (6 bases each). Germline loops: CDR1 DFQATT, CDR2 SNEGSKA (reference sequence). CDR3 length equals 14 residues. Deletions cut 3 bases from V and 0 bases from J, with 9 bases between. DNA for the CDR3: TGCAGTGCTAGGAAGGGGGGCTCCTACAATGAGCAGTTCTTC. The encoded protein is CSARKGGSYNEQFF.

This clonotype has a count of ten or more. This rearrangement joins TRBV9 to TRBJ1-6; tentative D call: TRBD1 (6 bases). Germline CDR1 SGDLS, CDR2 YYNGEE. There are 17 residues in the CDR3. V dropped 3 bases and J dropped 5 bases, with 18 bases sitting between them. The CDR3 spells CASSEGRGQLDNSPLHF. The CDR3 DNA follows: TGTGCCAGCAGCGAGGGGAGGGGACAACTTGATAATTCACCCCTCCACTTT.

The chain employs TRBV4-3 and TRBJ1-1, with unresolved D. Germline values: CDR1 LGHNA, CDR2 YSLEER. This CDR3 spans 13 amino acids. V was cut by 8 bases and J by 1 base, with 11 bases left in between. DNA for the CDR3: TGCGCCAGCTCTCGGCGGTCGAACACTGAAGCTTTCTTT. It specifies CASSRRSNTEAFF.

This clonotype was observed a handful of times. This chain links TRBV5-1 with TRBJ2-3; TRBD1 is a possible D gene (5 bases). The CDR3 is made up of 15 amino acids. The V end was cut by 0 bases, the J end by 6 bases, with 14 bases between. The germline gives CDR1 SGHRS, CDR2 YFSETQ. The chain's CDR3 is CASSLAFTGTDTQYF. DNA for the CDR3: TGCGCCAGCAGCTTGGCATTTACAGGAACGGATACGCAGTATTTT.

This clonotype was counted many times. The chain couples TRBV12-3 or TRBV12-4 to TRBJ2-1, with D perhaps TRBD1 (5 bases). This CDR3 has 15 amino acids. Trimming cost V 5 bases and J 8 bases, with 19 bases left between them. CDR3 nucleotides: TGTGCCAGCAGTGGGATCTTAGGGGCGCGCGATGAGCAGTTCTTC. As protein: CASSGILGARDEQFF.

This chain joins TRBV29-1 and TRBJ2-7; the D gene is possibly TRBD2 (6 bases). Per germline, CDR1 SQVTM and CDR2 ANQGSEA. This CDR3 contains 13 residues. Trimming left V 3 bases short and J 5 bases short, with 14 bases between. This CDR3 is CSVEAREFHEQYF. The CDR3 DNA sequence: TGCAGCGTTGAGGCACGGGAGTTTCACGAGCAGTACTTC.

V and J are TRBV11-2 and TRBJ2-1; no firm D call. The germline V and J ends were trimmed by 0 bases and 4 bases, with 13 bases remaining between them. Germline V gene lookup returns CDR1 SGHAT and CDR2 FQNNGV. The CDR3 spans 16 residues. The DNA of the CDR3 is TGTGCCAGCAGCTTAGAGGCAGACCCTCGATACAATGAGCAGTTCTTC. This gives the protein CASSLEADPRYNEQFF.

The V and J genes are TRBV20-1 and TRBJ2-1; perhaps TRBD1 as D (5 bases). Germline CDR1 is DFQATT and CDR2 is SNEGSKA (reference sequence). The CDR3 totals 12 residues. The ends were cut back, 6 bases at V and 6 bases at J, with 12 bases in the middle. The CDR3 loop is CSAPAGANEQFF. The CDR3 DNA is TGCAGTGCACCCGCTGGGGCCAATGAGCAGTTCTTC.

This clonotype was seen only a few times. This chain joins TRBV6-1 and TRBJ1-2; 10 bases match TRBD1. The germline V gene has CDR1 MNHNS and CDR2 SASEGT. This CDR3 spans 16 amino acids. V trimming: 5 bases; J trimming: 0 bases; junction bases outside the gene matches: 6. In DNA, the CDR3 is TGTGCCAGCAGTCCGGACAGGGGGAAAGCTAACTATGGCTACACCTTC. Translating gives CASSPDRGKANYGYTF.

This clonotype was found many times. V and J are TRBV7-9 and TRBJ2-2; 10 bases are a match to TRBD1. This CDR3 contains 15 residues. J gave up 4 bases and V 5 bases, and 4 bases lay outside the gene matches. Per the germline V gene, CDR1 is SEHNR and CDR2 is FQNEAQ (reference sequence). The CDR3 region has the DNA TGTGCCAGCAGCCTCGGACAGGGGGTCACCGGGGAGCTGTTTTTT. As protein: CASSLGQGVTGELFF.

This chain links TRBV3-1 with TRBJ2-1, with TRBD2 matching over 9 bases. Trimming cost V 4 bases and J 4 bases; bases outside gene matches: 2. The CDR3 length is 14 residues. The V gene's germline CDR1 is LGHDT and CDR2 YNNKEL (reference sequence). The CDR3 DNA is TGTGCCAGCAGCCCGACTAGCGGATACAATGAGCAGTTCTTC. It encodes CASSPTSGYNEQFF.

Points on this clonotype: A read error may account for a junction end that differs from germline. This chain uses TRBV20-1 with TRBJ2-5; possible D gene TRBD1, 6 bases. Germline V gives CDR1 DFQATT, CDR2 SNEGSKA (reference sequence). This CDR3 is built from 14 residues. The DNA for the CDR3 is TGCAGTGCTGCCCACGGGACATACCAAGAGACCCGGTACTTC. Translated, it gives CSAAHGTYQETRYF.

This clonotype was counted only a few times. J is TRBJ2-2 and V is TRBV12-3 or TRBV12-4; D is possibly TRBD1 (5 bases). Trimming took off 6 bases at V and 3 bases at J, with 17 bases between the two ends. The CDR3 extends over 16 amino acids. The chain's CDR3 is CASSYNRYPDTGELFF. The CDR3 nucleotides read TGTGCCAGCAGCTATAACAGGTACCCGGACACCGGGGAGCTGTTTTTT.

This clonotype was detected many times. The chain recombines TRBV6-1 with TRBJ2-3; TRBD1 agrees at 8 bases. Losses at the gene ends were 5 bases for V and 4 bases for J; bases not matched to a gene: 8. This CDR3 comprises 15 residues. Per germline, CDR1 MNHNS and CDR2 SASEGT. The CDR3 loop reads CASSLGTGEADTQYF. The CDR3 DNA follows: TGTGCCAGCAGTCTTGGGACAGGAGAGGCAGATACGCAGTATTTT.

The chain is built from TRBV7-2 and TRBJ2-7, with D perhaps TRBD1 (8 bases). Trimming stripped 4 bases from V and 2 bases from J, with 18 bases between. Germline V CDR1 and CDR2: SGHTA, FQGNSA. This CDR3 has 16 residues. This CDR3 reads CASSYLGAGQAYEQYF. The CDR3 DNA sequence: TGTGCCAGCAGCTACCTAGGAGCGGGACAGGCCTACGAGCAGTACTTC.

This clonotype has a count of ten or more. This chain uses TRBV12-3 or TRBV12-4 with TRBJ1-1; D might be TRBD1 (5 bases). CDR3 size: 14 residues. V was pared by 7 bases and J by 3 bases, with 15 bases between. In nucleotides, the CDR3 is TGTGCCAGCACCCCCCCAGGGTGGTACACTGAAGCTTTCTTT. The encoded protein is CASTPPGWYTEAFF.

Points on this clonotype: This could be a read error, since a much larger clone is one nucleotide away. J is TRBJ2-3 and V is TRBV5-1; no definite D call. The CDR3 loop spans 13 amino acids. Germline V gives CDR1 SGHRS, CDR2 YFSETQ. Here the CDR3 reads CARSLGQADTQYF. The CDR3 DNA is TGCGCCCGCAGCTTAGGCCAAGCAGATACGCAGTATTTT.

At least ten counts were recorded for this clonotype. The gene calls are TRBV7-6 and TRBJ2-1; the match to TRBD2 covers 8 bases. V shed 1 base, J shed 5 bases, and the junction held 7 bases outside the gene matches. Germline CDR1 reads SGHVS; CDR2 reads FNYEAQ. The CDR3 is 16 amino acids. CDR3 coding DNA: TGTGCCAGCAGCTTAGTCGGGCTAGCGGGTAACAATGAGCAGTTCTTC. Protein product: CASSLVGLAGNNEQFF.

The rearrangement joins TRBV20-1 to TRBJ2-4; D not resolved. Germline V gene data show CDR1 as DFQATT and CDR2 as SNEGSKA (reference sequence). The CDR3 consists of 15 residues. V was clipped by 6 bases and J by 1 base, with 16 bases between them. Written as DNA, the CDR3 is TGCAGTGCGCAAGAGTTCCGGTTGGCCAAAAACATTCAGTACTTC. Encoded protein: CSAQEFRLAKNIQYF.

In the case of this clonotype: One base away lies a much larger clone, so this may be a sequencing read error. This chain joins TRBV4-2 and TRBJ2-5; a weak D match, TRBD1 (5 bases). Trimming took off 0 bases at V and 2 bases at J, with 10 bases between the two ends. The CDR3 contains 15 residues. Germline V gene sequence: CDR1 LGHNA, CDR2 YNFKEQ. CDR3 sequence reads: CASSQEGQRQETQYF. The CDR3 region has the DNA TGTGCCAGCAGCCAAGAAGGACAACGACAAGAGACCCAGTACTTC.

The table lists this clonotype with many counts. J is TRBJ1-1 and V is TRBV6-1, with a possible D match to TRBD1 (5 bases). V lost 7 bases and J lost 3, with 15 bases in between. Germline CDR1 MNHNS, CDR2 SASEGT. This CDR3 spans 14 amino acids. The CDR3 loop reads CASTGVMGHTEAFF. CDR3 coding DNA: TGTGCCAGCACTGGGGTTATGGGGCACACTGAAGCTTTCTTT.

The chain has TRBV3-1 and TRBJ1-1; D is ambiguous. Germline CDR1 is LGHDT and CDR2 is YNNKEL (reference sequence). This CDR3 contains 16 residues. Trimming took off 2 bases at V and 2 bases at J, with 15 bases between the two ends. The CDR3 reads CASSQPSVGPNTEAFF. The CDR3 DNA reads as TGTGCCAGCAGCCAACCGTCGGTAGGACCAAACACTGAAGCTTTCTTT.

A few counts support this clonotype. The chain is built from TRBV7-9 and TRBJ1-2; D gene ambiguous. Germline assignment: CDR1 SEHNR and CDR2 FQNEAQ (reference sequence). This CDR3 has 13 residues. The V end was cut by 4 bases, the J end by 2 bases, with 8 bases between. CDR3 residues: CASSSDGNYGYTF. The CDR3 DNA follows: TGTGCCAGCAGCTCCGACGGGAACTATGGCTACACCTTC. Full variable domain (remainder filled in from reference TRBV7-9 and TRBJ1-2): DTGVSQNPRHKITKRGQNVTFRCDPISEHNRLYWYRQTLGQGPEFLTYFQNEAQLEKSRLLSDRFSAERPKGSFSTLEIQRTEQGDSAMYLCASSSDGNYGYTFGSGTRLTVV.

In its sample, this clonotype was seen many times. The J gene is TRBJ2-5, the V gene TRBV11-2, with D maybe TRBD2 (6 bases). V gave up 5 bases and J gave up 3 bases, with 13 bases separating them. This CDR3 is built from 14 residues. Per germline, CDR1 SGHAT and CDR2 FQNNGV. The CDR3, as DNA: TGTGCCAGCAGCCCCCGGGGGTACGAAGAGACCCAGTACTTC. Its protein is CASSPRGYEETQYF. The full variable domain, its missing parts supplied by reference TRBV11-2 and TRBJ2-5, is EAGVAQSPRYKIIEKRQSVAFWCNPISGHATLYWYQQILGQGPKLLIQFQNNGVVDDSQLPKDRFSAERLKGVDSTLKIQPAKLEDSAVYLCASSPRGYEETQYFGPGTRLLVL.

V and J are TRBV11-2 and TRBJ2-7; possibly TRBD1 for D (6 bases). V gave up 2 bases and J gave up 3 bases, with 14 bases separating them. Germline assignment: CDR1 SGHAT and CDR2 FQNNGV. This CDR3 is built from 15 residues. The CDR3 bases are TGTGCCAGCAGCTTAAACAGGGACCTTAACTACGAGCAGTACTTC. Translating gives CASSLNRDLNYEQYF.

The chain uses TRBV11-3 and TRBJ2-2; TRBD2 agrees at 10 bases. The CDR3 spans 16 residues. Trimming at V came to 3 bases and at J to 6 bases, leaving 7 bases not matched to a gene. Germline V gene sequence: CDR1 SGHNT, CDR2 YENEEA. CDR3 residues: CASSFGLAGAAGELFF. DNA for the CDR3: TGTGCCAGCAGCTTTGGGCTAGCGGGGGCTGCCGGGGAGCTGTTTTTT.

There are many counts of this clonotype. The gene calls are TRBV6-2 or TRBV6-3 and TRBJ1-1; no reliable D call. V was trimmed by 0 bases and J by 5 bases, leaving 7 bases between them. Germline-derived CDR1 and CDR2 are MNHEY and SVGEGT. The CDR3 is made up of 13 amino acids. This chain's CDR3 is CASSYSTGTEAFF. The DNA for the CDR3 is TGTGCCAGCAGTTACTCGACGGGGACTGAAGCTTTCTTT.

The chain is built from TRBV12-3 or TRBV12-4 and TRBJ2-7; D may be TRBD1 (6 bases). CDR3 length: 13 residues. V lost 5 bases and J 0 bases, leaving 8 bases between the germline ends. Here the CDR3 DNA reads TGTGCCAGCAGTGGACAGCGCTCCTACGAGCAGTACTTC. Translating gives CASSGQRSYEQYF.

This clonotype showed up just a few times. An end of the junction does not agree with germline; a read error may underlie this. This chain joins TRBV7-9 and TRBJ2-7; perhaps TRBD2 as D (6 bases). The CDR3 is 12 residues long. Per germline, CDR1 SEHNR and CDR2 FQNEAQ (reference sequence). The CDR3 sequence: CASSIAVYEQYF. CDR3 nucleotides: TGTGCCAGCAGCATAGCGGTCTACGAGCAGTACTTC.

This clonotype was picked up a small number of times. This chain connects TRBV29-1 to TRBJ1-2; a possible D gene is TRBD1 (5 bases). This CDR3 comprises 12 residues. V lost 5 bases and J lost 4, with 11 bases in between. Germline loops: CDR1 SQVTM, CDR2 ANQGSEA. The DNA of the CDR3 is TGCAGCGTTCTCGACAGTGGCTATGGCTACACCTTC. Residues: CSVLDSGYGYTF.